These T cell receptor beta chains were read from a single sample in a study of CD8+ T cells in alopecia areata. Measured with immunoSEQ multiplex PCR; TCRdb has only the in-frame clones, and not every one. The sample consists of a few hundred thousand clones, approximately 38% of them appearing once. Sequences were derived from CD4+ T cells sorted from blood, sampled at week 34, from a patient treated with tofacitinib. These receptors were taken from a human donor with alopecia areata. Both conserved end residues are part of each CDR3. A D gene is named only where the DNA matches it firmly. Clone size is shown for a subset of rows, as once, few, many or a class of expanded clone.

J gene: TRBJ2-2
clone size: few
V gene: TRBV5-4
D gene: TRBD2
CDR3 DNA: TGTGCCAGCAGAGCGGGCGGGAGGATCGGGGAGCTGTTTTTT
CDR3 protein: CASRAGGRIGELFF

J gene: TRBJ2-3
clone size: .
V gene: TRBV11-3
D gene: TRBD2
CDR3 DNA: TGTGCCAGCAGCTTAAAGGGCTTCGCGGGAGGGAGCACAGATACGCAGTATTTT
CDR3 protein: CASSLKGFAGGSTDTQYF

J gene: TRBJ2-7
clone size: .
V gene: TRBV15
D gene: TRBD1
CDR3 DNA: TGTGCCACCAGCAGGGAGTCGGGACAGGGGATACCCTACGAGCAGTACTTC
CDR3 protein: CATSRESGQGIPYEQYF

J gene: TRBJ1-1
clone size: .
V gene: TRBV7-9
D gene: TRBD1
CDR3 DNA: TGTGCCAGCAGCTTAAATCGAGGCACGACAGGGGAGGGAGCTTTCTTT
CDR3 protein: CASSLNRGTTGEGAFF

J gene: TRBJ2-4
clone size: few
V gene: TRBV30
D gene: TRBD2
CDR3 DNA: TGTGCCTGGAAGGTAGCGGGAGGTAACATTCAGTACTTC
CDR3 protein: CAWKVAGGNIQYF

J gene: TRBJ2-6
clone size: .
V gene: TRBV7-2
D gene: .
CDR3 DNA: TGTGCCAGCAGCTACTCTGGGGCCAACGTCCTGACTTTC
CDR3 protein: CASSYSGANVLTF

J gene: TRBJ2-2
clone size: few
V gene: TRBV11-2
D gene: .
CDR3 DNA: TGTGCCAGCAGCTTATTGGCTCGGGAGAGGGGCACCGGGGAGCTGTTTTTT
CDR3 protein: CASSLLARERGTGELFF

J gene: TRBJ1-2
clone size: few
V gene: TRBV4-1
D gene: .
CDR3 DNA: TGCGCCAGCAGCCAAGATCACAAAAGCTATGGCTACACCTTC
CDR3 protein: CASSQDHKSYGYTF

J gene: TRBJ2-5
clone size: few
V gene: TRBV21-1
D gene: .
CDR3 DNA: TGTGCCAGCAGCAGGGGGGACAGACCTCAAGAGACCCAGTACTTC
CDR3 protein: CASSRGDRPQETQYF

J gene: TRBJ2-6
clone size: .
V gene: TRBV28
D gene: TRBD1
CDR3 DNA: TGTGCCAGCAGTCGGGACAGGGGATCTGGGGCCAACGTCCTGACTTTC
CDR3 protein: CASSRDRGSGANVLTF

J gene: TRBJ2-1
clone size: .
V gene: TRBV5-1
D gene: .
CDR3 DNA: TGCGCCAGCAGCTTGGACGGGACCGTCTACAATGAGCAGTTCTTC
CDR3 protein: CASSLDGTVYNEQFF

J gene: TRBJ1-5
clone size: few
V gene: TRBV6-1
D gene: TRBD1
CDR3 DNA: TGTGCCAGCAGTGGACAGGGGACCCCCTTTAGGGGCAATCAGCCCCAGCATTTT
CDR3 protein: CASSGQGTPFRGNQPQHF

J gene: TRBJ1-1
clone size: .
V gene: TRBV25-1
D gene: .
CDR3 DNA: TGTGCCACCAAACAGGGTATGAACACTGAAGCTTTCTTT
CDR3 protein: CATKQGMNTEAFF

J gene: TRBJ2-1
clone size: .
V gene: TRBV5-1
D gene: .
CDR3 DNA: TGCGCCAGCAGCTTGGGCAGTTACAATGAGCAGTTCTTC
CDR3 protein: CASSLGSYNEQFF

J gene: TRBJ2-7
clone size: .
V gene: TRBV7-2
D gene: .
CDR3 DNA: TGTGCCAGCAGCTTTATGGTCGAGCAGTACTTC
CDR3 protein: CASSFMVEQYF

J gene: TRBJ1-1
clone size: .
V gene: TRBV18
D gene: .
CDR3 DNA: TGTGCCAGCTCGCAGGGAAGGAACACTGAAGCTTTCTTT
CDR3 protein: CASSQGRNTEAFF

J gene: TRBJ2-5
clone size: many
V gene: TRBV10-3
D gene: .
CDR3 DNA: TGTGCCATCAGCTATGGGACGGATCAAGAGACCCAGTACTTC
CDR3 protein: CAISYGTDQETQYF